This entry lists 27 T cell receptor beta chains sequenced from one sample in a study of a mutant IDH1 vaccine in newly diagnosed glioma. Described time point: week 5, during vaccination. Alongside topical imiquimod, each dose of vaccine comprised 300 ug of mutant IDH1 20-mer peptide. Sequencing used immunoSEQ multiplex PCR; TCRdb keeps in-frame clones, though not all of them. The sample includes roughly 42,000 clones, roughly 85% of them seen just once. Antigen specificity for these receptors is unknown. Sequences were derived from PBMCs, sampled from a glioma patient whose treatment included an IDH1 peptide vaccine. Source of these receptors: a man between 40 and 49 years old with glioma.

This chain connects TRBV15 to TRBJ2-5; D is unclear. The CDR3 runs to 13 residues. V was cut by 0 bases and J by 5 bases, with 7 bases left in between. Germline-derived CDR1 and CDR2 are LNHNV and YYDKDF (reference sequence). In DNA form, the CDR3 reads TGTGCCACCAGCAGAGACACGAGGGAGACCCAGTACTTC. Amino acids: CATSRDTRETQYF.

This chain uses TRBV27 with TRBJ2-7, with 8 bases that match TRBD2. The germline V gene has CDR1 MNHEY and CDR2 SMNVEV (reference sequence). Trimming took 3 bases from V and 5 from J; bases not matched to a gene: 3. The CDR3 extends over 13 amino acids. Here the CDR3 reads CASSFPGGHEQYF. The CDR3 DNA sequence: TGTGCCAGCAGTTTCCCGGGAGGGCACGAGCAGTACTTC.

The chain combines TRBV9 with TRBJ2-2; possible D gene TRBD2, 6 bases. Germline loops: CDR1 SGDLS, CDR2 YYNGEE. The CDR3 sequence is 14 residues long. V shed 2 bases and J shed 5 bases, with 10 bases lying between them. The CDR3 spells CASSVGGQTGELFF. For the CDR3, the DNA is TGTGCCAGCAGCGTCGGAGGGCAGACCGGGGAGCTGTTTTTT. Supplemented by reference TRBV9 and TRBJ2-2, the full variable domain reads DSGVTQTPKHLITATGQRVTLRCSPRSGDLSVYWYQQSLDQGLQFLIQYYNGEERAKGNILERFSAQQFPDLHSELNLSSLELGDSALYFCASSVGGQTGELFFGEGSRLTVL.

The chain carries TRBV18 and TRBJ1-1; 8 bases fit TRBD1. V was clipped by 5 bases and J by 0 bases; unmatched bases: 8. This CDR3 is 16 amino acids long. The germline gives CDR1 KGHSH, CDR2 LQKENI. The CDR3 region is CASSTMTGDLNTEAFF. The CDR3 nucleotides read TGTGCCAGCTCAACGATGACAGGGGACCTGAACACTGAAGCTTTCTTT.

CDR3 sequence: CAISDGGAGMSYTF. In nucleotides, the CDR3 is TGTGCCATCAGTGACGGGGGAGCCGGCATGAGCTACACCTTC. The chain links TRBV10-3 to TRBJ1-2, with D maybe TRBD1 (5 bases). CDR1 and CDR2 from the germline V gene are ENHRY and SYGVKD. V was clipped by 3 bases and J by 9 bases, with 17 bases between them. This CDR3 has 14 residues.

V gene TRBV7-2 combines with J gene TRBJ1-5, with D unresolved. Trimming stripped 1 base from V and 4 bases from J, with 11 bases between. CDR1 and CDR2 (germline): SGHTA, FQGNSA. The CDR3 runs to 15 residues. The CDR3 here is CASSLDPTPNQPQHF. The CDR3 nucleotides are TGTGCCAGCAGCTTAGATCCCACACCGAATCAGCCCCAGCATTTT.

As concerns this clone: Its ends do not fully match the called genes, so a read error is possible. V usage is TRBV18 and J usage is TRBJ1-1, with a possible D match to TRBD1 (5 bases). The CDR3 is 18 residues long. Germline V gene lookup returns CDR1 KGHSH and CDR2 LQKENI. The CDR3 is CASSPLGQGISPNTEAFF. CDR3 DNA sequence: TGTGCCAGCTCCCCACTAGGGCAGGGTATCTCTCCGAACACTGAAGCTTTCTTT.

The chain has TRBV29-1 and TRBJ1-5; D is possibly TRBD1 (5 bases). Germline CDR1 and CDR2: SQVTM and ANQGSEA. The CDR3 contains 13 residues. V gave up 4 bases and J gave up 6 bases, with 13 bases separating them. The CDR3 loop is CSVGWGLGQPQHF. CDR3 DNA: TGCAGCGTTGGATGGGGGTTGGGTCAGCCCCAGCATTTT.

The V call is TRBV25-1, the J call TRBJ2-1; tentatively, D is TRBD1 (6 bases). V gave up 6 bases and J gave up 4 bases, with 7 bases separating them. Germline assignment: CDR1 MGHDK and CDR2 SYGVNS. The CDR3 is 12 residues long. This CDR3 reads CASRGQYNEQFF. As DNA, the CDR3 is TGTGCCAGCAGAGGACAGTACAATGAGCAGTTCTTC.

J is TRBJ1-2 and V is TRBV2, with D hard to call. The V gene lost 4 bases and the J gene lost 2 bases, with 8 bases spanning the gap. The CDR3 covers 13 residues. Germline CDR1 SNHLY, CDR2 FYNNEI. The CDR3 DNA reads as TGTGCCAGCAGTGTGGGCGGGAACTATGGCTACACCTTC. Translation gives CASSVGGNYGYTF.

The V gene is TRBV15, the J gene TRBJ2-3; D possibly corresponds to TRBD2 (6 bases). CDR3 length: 16 amino acids. The germline gives CDR1 LNHNV, CDR2 YYDKDF (reference sequence). With 3 bases removed from V and 5 bases from J, the gap between germline ends came to 18 bases. The CDR3 sequence: CATSSPTSEFGDTQYF. In DNA form, the CDR3 reads TGTGCCACCAGCAGCCCGACTAGTGAGTTTGGAGATACGCAGTATTTT.

The J gene is TRBJ2-1, the V gene TRBV7-2; perhaps TRBD2 as D (7 bases). CDR1 and CDR2 (germline): SGHTA, FQGNSA. The CDR3 sequence is 15 residues long. The V and J ends lost 7 bases and 1 base respectively, with 14 bases between them. The CDR3 protein is CASKPRGPSYNEQFF. For the CDR3, the DNA is TGTGCCAGCAAACCGCGGGGGCCTTCCTACAATGAGCAGTTCTTC.

The rearrangement uses TRBV9 and TRBJ2-5, with 7 bases aligning to TRBD1. The germline V gene has CDR1 SGDLS and CDR2 YYNGEE. The CDR3 covers 15 residues. Trimming cost V 4 bases and J 2 bases; bases outside gene matches: 8. CDR3 DNA sequence: TGTGCCAGCAGCTCCCGACAGGGAATTCAAGAGACCCAGTACTTC. Its protein is CASSSRQGIQETQYF.

V gene TRBV9 combines with J gene TRBJ2-7; no reliable D call. The CDR3 sequence is 14 residues long. The V and J ends lost 4 bases and 2 bases respectively, with 13 bases between them. In germline, CDR1 is SGDLS, CDR2 YYNGEE. CDR3 protein: CASSPPPPTYEQYF. In nucleotides, the CDR3 is TGTGCCAGCAGCCCCCCTCCCCCAACCTACGAGCAGTACTTC.

V usage is TRBV9 and J usage is TRBJ2-3, with unresolved D. Germline CDR1 is SGDLS and CDR2 is YYNGEE. The CDR3 runs to 15 residues. Deletions cut 5 bases from V and 1 base from J, with 14 bases between. The CDR3 loop reads CASSLGGRGTDTQYF. CDR3 DNA sequence: TGTGCCAGCAGTCTCGGCGGTCGCGGCACAGATACGCAGTATTTT.

The chain has TRBV6-5 and TRBJ1-1; 8 bases are shared with TRBD1. This CDR3 region has 15 residues. The ends lost 0 bases at V and 2 bases at J; junction bases unmatched: 2. Germline loops: CDR1 MNHEY, CDR2 SVGAGI. Here the CDR3 DNA reads TGTGCCAGCAGTTACTCGGGGACAGGAAACACTGAAGCTTTCTTT. Translated: CASSYSGTGNTEAFF.

The V and J genes are TRBV29-1 and TRBJ1-2; D is possibly TRBD1 (5 bases). V lost 8 bases to trimming and J lost 4 bases, with 20 bases between them. The CDR3 runs 14 residues. Germline V gene sequence: CDR1 SQVTM, CDR2 ANQGSEA. The DNA of the CDR3 is TGCAGCTCTGGGGGTCGGGGGGATCGCTATGGCTACACCTTC. Protein product: CSSGGRGDRYGYTF.

DNA for the CDR3: TGTGCCAGCAGTGGTCAGGGGGCTGGTGATACGCAGTATTTT. Translated, it gives CASSGQGAGDTQYF. This chain connects TRBV6-1 to TRBJ2-3; 8 nucleotides match TRBD1. Germline-derived CDR1 and CDR2 are MNHNS and SASEGT. The CDR3 runs 14 residues. Trimming removed 4 bases from V and 6 bases from J; junction bases left unmatched: 6.

In nucleotides, the CDR3 is TGTGCCAGCAAGAAGGGGACCCAGAAGGGCCAGCCCCAGCATTTT. Its protein product is CASKKGTQKGQPQHF. The chain joins TRBV21-1 to TRBJ1-5. TRBV21-1 is recorded as a pseudogene. The length of the CDR3 is 15 residues.

The chain employs TRBV5-6 and TRBJ1-2; TRBD1 matches 8 bases. Germline V gene sequence: CDR1 SGHDT, CDR2 YYEEEE. Losses at the gene ends were 0 bases for V and 7 bases for J; bases not matched to a gene: 8. The CDR3 consists of 15 residues. The CDR3 DNA is TGTGCCAGCAGCTTGGAACGCAGGGGGCTGGGTGGCTACACCTTC. Translation gives CASSLERRGLGGYTF.

The genes are TRBV18 and TRBJ2-5, with 7 nucleotides matching TRBD1. Germline V gene data show CDR1 as KGHSH and CDR2 as LQKENI. This CDR3 is 14 amino acids long. The ends lost 8 bases at V and 2 bases at J; junction bases unmatched: 8. In nucleotides, the CDR3 is TGTGCCAGCGCCCCCTCGACAGGGCAAGAGACCCAGTACTTC. Its protein product is CASAPSTGQETQYF. The entire variable domain, with the rest obtained from reference TRBV18 and TRBJ2-5, is as follows: NAGVMQNPRHLVRRRGQEARLRCSPMKGHSHVYWYRQLPEEGLKFMVYLQKENIIDESGMPKERFSAEFPKEGPSILRIQQVVRGDSAAYFCASAPSTGQETQYFGPGTRLLVL.

The chain couples TRBV7-8 to TRBJ1-2; 11 bases fit TRBD1. V lost 5 bases, J lost 11 bases, and 19 bases stayed unmatched. Germline lookup yields CDR1 SGHVS and CDR2 FQNEAQ. The CDR3 runs 17 residues. The CDR3 reads CASSPRDRGYSFTEYTF. The CDR3 DNA follows: TGTGCCAGCAGCCCCCGGGACAGGGGGTATAGTTTTACCGAGTACACCTTC.

CDR3 DNA sequence: TGCGCCAGCCGTACGGAACAGACGGACGCCTACTCTGGAAACACCATATATTTT. Protein: CASRTEQTDAYSGNTIYF. This chain links TRBV5-1 with TRBJ1-3; D is uncertain. Between the trimmed V and J ends, which lost 7 bases and 0 bases, there was a span of 23 bases. Germline V gene sequence: CDR1 SGHRS, CDR2 YFSETQ. The CDR3 has 18 residues.

The gene calls are TRBV12-5 and TRBJ1-1, with TRBD1 matching 7 bases. Trimming cost V 5 bases and J 0 bases; bases outside gene matches: 15. This CDR3 has 18 amino acids. Germline CDR1 LGHNT, CDR2 FRNRAP. The CDR3 reads CASGNDRVEALMNTEAFF. For the CDR3, the DNA is TGTGCTAGTGGTAACGACAGGGTTGAAGCCTTAATGAACACTGAAGCTTTCTTT.

The chain is built from TRBV7-8 and TRBJ1-5, with TRBD1 as a possible D gene (5 bases). Germline V lookup: CDR1 SGHVS, CDR2 FQNEAQ. The CDR3 runs 14 residues. The V end was cut by 0 bases, the J end by 3 bases, with 6 bases between. The CDR3 protein is CASSLAQVNQPQHF. In DNA, the CDR3 is TGTGCCAGCAGCTTAGCACAGGTCAATCAGCCCCAGCATTTT. Full variable domain (outside the CDR3, taken from reference TRBV7-8 and TRBJ1-5): GAGVSQSPRYKVAKRGQDVALRCDPISGHVSLFWYQQALGQGPEFLTYFQNEAQLDKSGLPSDRFFAERPEGSVSTLKIQRTQQEDSAVYLCASSLAQVNQPQHFGDGTRLSIL.

This chain joins TRBV7-2 and TRBJ1-1; D possibly corresponds to TRBD1 (5 bases). Trimming left V 6 bases short and J 0 bases short, with 17 bases between. The germline V gene has CDR1 SGHTA and CDR2 FQGNSA. CDR3 length: 16 residues. In DNA form, the CDR3 reads TGTGCCAGCAGTGATAAAGGTCGGGGCTTGAACACTGAAGCTTTCTTT. Residues: CASSDKGRGLNTEAFF.

V usage is TRBV6-5 and J usage is TRBJ2-2; D unresolved. The CDR3 sequence is 15 residues long. Germline assignment: CDR1 MNHEY and CDR2 SVGAGI. The V end was cut by 4 bases, the J end by 4 bases, with 13 bases between. CDR3 DNA: TGTGCCAGCAGTTTGGAACAGAGACTCACCGGGGAGCTGTTTTTT. Translated, it gives CASSLEQRLTGELFF.